This record concerns one TCR beta chain sequence. This entry is derived from a study of pediatric ulcerative colitis. CDR3 length: 19 amino acids. Germline values: CDR1 SNHLY, CDR2 FYNNEI. Germline trimming cut 6 bases from V and 4 bases from J; bases unmatched to any gene: 18. One to two pinch biopsies were taken from the rectum during colonoscopy. Sequenced by immunoSEQ multiplex PCR; TCRdb stores in-frame clones only, minus some. The sample carries about 36,000 clones, 73% recorded once. What was sequenced was gut tissue. The rearrangement uses TRBV2 and TRBJ2-1; 10 bases are shared with TRBD2. The TCR was taken from a boy aged 10-17 years with moderate ulcerative colitis. CDR3 coding DNA: TGTGCCAGCAGGTCAGGTCTAGCGGGAGTTCGGAACTGGTACAATGAGCAGTTCTTC. Protein: CASRSGLAGVRNWYNEQFF.